Listed below are T cell receptor beta chains from one sample, sequenced in a study of prognosis after radiotherapy for stage I lung cancer. TCRdb re-called the multiplex PCR reads through MiXCR, storing one row per CDR3 protein. The sample carries 20,000 to 30,000 distinct CDR3 sequences, 35% to 50% recorded once. The material was PBMCs, obtained before or after stereotactic body radiation therapy (not recorded which). Receptor source: a donor of 50 years or more with non-small cell lung cancer. CDR3s include the opening cysteine and the closing phenylalanine or tryptophan. Fields, in order: CDR3 length, D gene, V gene, clone size, J gene, CDR3 DNA, CDR3 protein. The D gene is left open where the match is weak. Clone size appears in some rows only: once, few, many, or a class for an expanded clone.

>17|TRBD2|TRBV6-2/TRBV6-3|many|TRBJ2-1
TGTGCCAGCAGTTCCAACATACTAGCGAAGTCCTACAATGAGCAGTTCTTC
CASSSNILAKSYNEQFF
>16|TRBD2|TRBV6-2/TRBV6-3|NA|TRBJ2-5
TGCGCCAGCCGGAGTACGACTAGCGGCTTTTGCGAGACCCAGTACTTC
CASRSTTSGFCETQYF
>12|TRBD2|TRBV20-1|few|TRBJ2-1
TGCAGTGCTAGAGAGCGGGAGTTTGAGCAGTTCTTC
CSAREREFEQFF
>14|NA|TRBV7-9|NA|TRBJ2-7
TGTGCCAGCAGCCTACTCGCGAATTACTACGAGCAGTACTTC
CASSLLANYYEQYF
>13|NA|TRBV29-1|many|TRBJ2-7
TGCAGCGTGCGTTCCTCGCAGACCTACGAGCAGTACTTC
CSVRSSQTYEQYF
>16|NA|TRBV20-1|many|TRBJ1-6
TGCAGTGCTAGAGATCTCGGACAGAATAATAATTCACCCCTCCACTTT
CSARDLGQNNNSPLHF
>15|NA|TRBV12-3/TRBV12-4|many|TRBJ2-3
TGTGCCAGCAGTTTTTATGGAGCGGGCACAGATACGCAGTATTTT
CASSFYGAGTDTQYF
>13|NA|TRBV20-1|many|TRBJ1-2
TGCAGTGCTAGAGAGGACAGACGGGGCGGCTACACCTTC
CSAREDRRGGYTF
>15|NA|TRBV25-1|NA|TRBJ2-7
TGTGCCAGCGCCTTCCCCGGGAGTCCGTACTACGAGCAGTACTTC
CASAFPGSPYYEQYF
>13|NA|TRBV2|many|TRBJ1-2
TGTGCCAGCAGTGAAGACATAACCTATGGCTACACCTTC
CASSEDITYGYTF
>16|NA|TRBV5-4|NA|TRBJ2-2
TGTGCCAGCAGCTTGGGGCAGGGGCGCAACACCGGGGAGCTGTTTTTT
CASSLGQGRNTGELFF
>15|NA|TRBV27|many|TRBJ2-3
TGTGCCAGCAGTTTATCGGGGCTAGCGACAGATACGCAGTATTTT
CASSLSGLATDTQYF
>16|NA|TRBV12-3/TRBV12-4|NA|TRBJ2-2
TGTGCCAGCAGACCCGGACCAGCGATGAACACCGGGGAGCTGTTTTTT
CASRPGPAMNTGELFF
>16|TRBD1|TRBV7-9|many|TRBJ1-3
TGTGCCAGCAGATTGGGGGACAGGGGTACAGGAAACACCATATATTTT
CASRLGDRGTGNTIYF
>15|NA|TRBV7-9|NA|TRBJ2-7
TGTGCCAGCAGCCCGGCGGGGCAGCTTATCTACGAGCAGTACTTC
CASSPAGQLIYEQYF
>13|NA|TRBV2|medium-sized|TRBJ1-5
TGTGCCAGCAGTGAGAGGTTAGGACAGCCCCAGCATTTT
CASSERLGQPQHF
>12|TRBD1|TRBV19|many|TRBJ1-1
TGTGCCAGTAGTATAGGAGGGGGCGAAGCTTTCTTT
CASSIGGGEAFF
>15|NA|TRBV11-1|many|TRBJ2-3
TGTGCCAGCAGCTCCGCCGGACAGCCCACAGATACGCAGTATTTT
CASSSAGQPTDTQYF
>15|TRBD2|TRBV7-3|many|TRBJ2-1
TGTGCCAGCAGCAAGACTAGCGGAATTAACAATGAGCAGTTCTTC
CASSKTSGINNEQFF
>17|TRBD2|TRBV12-3/TRBV12-4|many|TRBJ2-2
TGTGCCAGCAGTTTAACAGGGACTAGCGGTAACACCGGGGAGCTGTTTTTT
CASSLTGTSGNTGELFF
>16|TRBD2|TRBV11-2|NA|TRBJ2-3
TGTGCCAGCAGCTCCGGACTAGCGGGAGTAAGTGATACGCAGTATTTT
CASSSGLAGVSDTQYF
>16|NA|TRBV7-9|NA|TRBJ2-7
TGTGCCAGCAGCTTGGAAAAATCGGTCCGGGCGTCCGAGCAGTACTTC
CASSLEKSVRASEQYF
>15|TRBD2|TRBV2|many|TRBJ2-2
TGTGCCAGCAGGGCACTAGCGGGGATCACCGGGGAGCTGTTTTTT
CASRALAGITGELFF
>14|NA|TRBV12-3/TRBV12-4|many|TRBJ1-2
TGTGCCAGCAGCAGGGTCAGACCTCGAAAGGGCTACACCTTC
CASSRVRPRKGYTF
>14|NA|TRBV12-3/TRBV12-4|NA|TRBJ1-5
TGTGCCAGCAGCCAAAAGCCGGGCAATCAGCCCCAGCATTTT
CASSQKPGNQPQHF
>21|TRBD1|TRBV19|many|TRBJ2-2
TGTGCCAGTAGTATAGCCCGGGACAGGGACACCACCAACGCGAACACCGGGGAGCTGTTTTTT
CASSIARDRDTTNANTGELFF
>15|NA|TRBV7-9|NA|TRBJ2-1
TGTGCCAGCAGCTTAGGGACTACCTCCTACAATGAGCAGTTCTTC
CASSLGTTSYNEQFF
>15|TRBD1|TRBV28|NA|TRBJ1-2
TGTGCCAGCATTACACCCTCCGCAGGGGGCTATGGCTACACCTTC
CASITPSAGGYGYTF
>13|NA|TRBV6-1|many|TRBJ2-1
TGTGCCAGTTGTGCGGCCGGTTACAATGAGCAGTTCTTC
CASCAAGYNEQFF
>14|NA|TRBV5-1|NA|TRBJ2-7
TGCGCCAGCAGCTTGAGCTCAGGGCAGGTCGAGCAGTACTTC
CASSLSSGQVEQYF
>13|TRBD1|TRBV27|many|TRBJ1-1
TGTGCCGCCCGGGGACAGCTCAACACTGAAGCTTTCTTT
CAARGQLNTEAFF
>13|NA|TRBV2|NA|TRBJ1-2
TGTGCCAGAAGAGGTCGGCACATTAGGGGCTACACCTTC
CARRGRHIRGYTF
>16|NA|TRBV6-1|NA|TRBJ2-1
TGTGCCAGCAGTGACGAGGACAGGAGTAGCGGCTGGGAGCAGTTCTTC
CASSDEDRSSGWEQFF
>19|NA|TRBV14|many|TRBJ2-2
TGTGCCAGCAGCCAAGGTCTCGTGGGGACAAACACTTTCACCGGGGAGCTGTTTTTT
CASSQGLVGTNTFTGELFF
>16|TRBD1|TRBV6-1|many|TRBJ1-6
TGTGCCAGCAGTGCCCGGACAGGCTCCTATAATTCACCCCTCCACTTT
CASSARTGSYNSPLHF
>14|NA|TRBV6-2/TRBV6-3|once|TRBJ2-2
TGTGCCAGCAGTGCCAGGTGGAACACCGTGGAGCTGTTTTTT
CASSARWNTVELFF